One and the same sample provided the 27 T cell receptor beta chains below, sequenced in a study of OX40 agonist ivuxolimab in advanced cancers. The data were produced by immunoSEQ multiplex PCR, yet TCRdb's version contains in-frame clones alone and is incomplete. The sample lists 20,000 to 25,000 clones, roughly 86% occurring once. The sample in question was CD4+ or CD8+ T cells sorted from blood, obtained in a trial of the OX40 agonist ivuxolimab. The receptors shown here come from an adult with an advanced solid tumor such as melanoma, head and neck, liver or kidney cancer.

The genes are TRBV7-2 and TRBJ1-6, with a possible D match to TRBD1 (5 bases). Between the trimmed V and J ends, which lost 1 base and 7 bases, there was a span of 17 bases. Germline lookup yields CDR1 SGHTA and CDR2 FQGNSA. There are 17 residues in the CDR3. The CDR3 DNA reads as TGTGCCAGCAGCTTAGGAGGCCGGGGCGGAAGAAATTCACCCCTCCACTTT. This codes for CASSLGGRGGRNSPLHF.

The V gene is TRBV13, the J gene TRBJ2-4; maybe TRBD1 (6 bases). The CDR3 length is 14 residues. Germline lookup yields CDR1 PRHDT and CDR2 FYEKMQ (reference sequence). The V end was cut by 2 bases, the J end by 6 bases, with 11 bases between. CDR3 nucleotide sequence: TGTGCCAGCAGCTTATCAGGGGTGGGAAACATTCAGTACTTC. Its protein is CASSLSGVGNIQYF.

This clone turned up a few times. The V gene is TRBV7-9, the J gene TRBJ2-5; tentatively, D is TRBD2 (6 bases). Germline CDR1 reads SEHNR; CDR2 reads FQNEAQ (reference sequence). CDR3 length equals 14 residues. Trimming removed 2 bases at V and 5 bases at J, with 12 bases between. CDR3: CASSLTVGLETQYF. The CDR3 DNA is TGTGCCAGCAGCTTAACAGTGGGACTTGAGACCCAGTACTTC.

The chain recombines TRBV28 with TRBJ1-4; D gene ambiguous. V was pared by 5 bases and J by 6 bases, with 16 bases between. The CDR3 length is 15 residues. The germline CDR1 and CDR2 sequences are MDHEN and SYDVKM. Here the CDR3 reads CASSLGRQWDEKLFF. In DNA, the CDR3 is TGTGCCAGCAGTCTTGGACGTCAGTGGGATGAAAAACTGTTTTTT.

The genes are TRBV25-1 and TRBJ2-7; D is perhaps TRBD1 (6 bases). The germline V and J ends were trimmed by 1 base and 2 bases, with 9 bases remaining between them. This CDR3 is 14 amino acids long. Germline loops: CDR1 MGHDK, CDR2 SYGVNS. The CDR3 sequence: CASSEFGGTYEQYF. The CDR3 nucleotides are TGTGCCAGCAGTGAATTTGGGGGCACCTACGAGCAGTACTTC.

About this clone itself: At one boundary the junction diverges from the germline segment, which might be a read error. The chain carries TRBV16 and TRBJ1-2, with D possibly being TRBD1 (6 bases). This CDR3 spans 12 amino acids. Germline V gives CDR1 KGHSY, CDR2 FQNENV. CDR3 residues: CAGSQGSYGYTF. The CDR3 coding sequence is TGTGCCGGCAGCCAGGGGAGCTATGGCTACACCTTC.

This rearrangement joins TRBV11-1 to TRBJ2-1, with D perhaps TRBD1 (6 bases). The CDR3 sequence is 13 residues long. Trimming pared 8 bases from V and 3 bases from J, leaving 11 bases between. Germline-derived CDR1 and CDR2 are SGHAT and FQDESV (reference sequence). Here the CDR3 DNA reads TGTGCCAGCGGCCAGGGGAGCTACAATGAGCAGTTCTTC. Amino acids: CASGQGSYNEQFF.

The V call is TRBV7-9, the J call TRBJ2-7; a possible D gene is TRBD1 (6 bases). V was clipped by 1 base and J by 5 bases, with 18 bases between them. CDR1 and CDR2 (germline): SEHNR, FQNEAQ (reference sequence). This CDR3 is built from 16 residues. CDR3 DNA: TGTGCCAGCAGCTTAGTCCCCGACAGGTCTAAGGACGAGCAGTACTTC. Protein product: CASSLVPDRSKDEQYF.

The rearrangement joins TRBV14 to TRBJ1-5; D is unclear. There are 18 residues in the CDR3. Trimming cost V 3 bases and J 3 bases, with 21 bases left between them. CDR1 and CDR2 (germline): SGHDN, FVKESK. This CDR3 reads CASSHQSDSGLNNQPQHF. The CDR3 nucleotides are TGTGCCAGCAGCCACCAATCGGACTCCGGACTGAACAATCAGCCCCAGCATTTT.

The chain is built from TRBV5-6 and TRBJ2-1; 9 positions agree with TRBD1. CDR3 length: 14 amino acids. Germline V CDR1 and CDR2: SGHDT, YYEEEE. V was clipped by 4 bases and J by 7 bases; unmatched bases: 6. The CDR3 sequence is CASSGGDRENEQFF. The CDR3 DNA is TGTGCCAGCAGCGGAGGGGACAGGGAAAATGAGCAGTTCTTC.

The chain employs TRBV28 and TRBJ1-1; no reliable D call. This CDR3 has 14 amino acids. CDR1 is MDHEN, CDR2 SYDVKM, per germline. The V gene lost 7 bases and the J gene lost 4 bases, with 16 bases spanning the gap. The CDR3 loop is CASTHPSEVTEAFF. The CDR3 nucleotides are TGTGCCAGCACACACCCGTCAGAGGTCACTGAAGCTTTCTTT. Full variable domain (remainder filled in from reference TRBV28 and TRBJ1-1): DVKVTQSSRYLVKRTGEKVFLECVQDMDHENMFWYRQDPGLGLRLIYFSYDVKMKEKGDIPEGYSVSREKKERFSLILESASTNQTSMYLCASTHPSEVTEAFFGQGTRLTVV.

V and J are TRBV7-6 and TRBJ2-2, with D possibly being TRBD1 (6 bases). The CDR3 totals 17 residues. V was pared by 4 bases and J by 0 bases, with 15 bases between. Germline assignment: CDR1 SGHVS and CDR2 FNYEAQ. CDR3 in amino acids: CASSWTADHANTGELFF. CDR3 nucleotide sequence: TGTGCCAGCAGCTGGACAGCTGACCACGCGAACACCGGGGAGCTGTTTTTT.

This chain links TRBV10-3 with TRBJ2-4; 13 bases are a match to TRBD2. J lost 15 bases, V lost 6 bases, and 5 bases had no gene match. Germline loops: CDR1 ENHRY, CDR2 SYGVKD. This CDR3 contains 12 residues. For the CDR3, the DNA is TGTGCCATCAGGGGGACTAGCGGGGACTTGTACTTC. This sequence encodes CAIRGTSGDLYF.

This chain links TRBV5-6 with TRBJ2-3, with TRBD2 matching 10 bases. The CDR3 length is 16 residues. The V gene end was trimmed by 0 bases and the J gene end by 7 bases; junction bases not matched to a gene: 8. CDR1 is SGHDT and CDR2 is YYEEEE in the germline V gene. CDR3 DNA: TGTGCCAGCAGCTTGGGGGCTAGCGGGGGATCATATACGCAGTATTTT. Encoded protein: CASSLGASGGSYTQYF.

The chain joins TRBV6-1 to TRBJ1-2; TRBD1 is a possible D gene (5 bases). V dropped 7 bases and J dropped 3 bases, with 15 bases sitting between them. This CDR3 has 14 amino acids. Germline CDR1 reads MNHNS; CDR2 reads SASEGT. This CDR3 reads CASTPGRVDYGYTF. DNA for the CDR3: TGTGCCAGCACCCCGGGCAGGGTAGACTATGGCTACACCTTC.

This clone is labeled as medium-sized. J is TRBJ2-7 and V is TRBV19; perhaps TRBD2 as D (5 bases). Germline values: CDR1 LNHDA, CDR2 SQIVND (reference sequence). The V and J ends lost 5 bases and 4 bases respectively, with 15 bases between them. The CDR3 length is 14 residues. The CDR3 bases are TGTGCCAGTAGTGTCGGGATCTTTATTTACGAGCAGTACTTC. This translates into CASSVGIFIYEQYF.

J is TRBJ1-2 and V is TRBV29-1, with a possible D match to TRBD1 (5 bases). Looked up from germline, CDR1 is SQVTM and CDR2 is ANQGSEA. CDR3 size: 15 residues. The ends were cut back, 6 bases at V and 7 bases at J, with 24 bases in the middle. The CDR3 region has the DNA TGCAGCGTCAGTGACAACCGGGACTTAAGAGGTGGCTACACCTTC. Encoded protein: CSVSDNRDLRGGYTF.

This clone was detected a few times. V gene TRBV5-6 combines with J gene TRBJ2-5; TRBD1 matches at 7 bases. Germline lookup yields CDR1 SGHDT and CDR2 YYEEEE. This CDR3 has 13 amino acids. With V trimmed by 4 bases and J by 4 bases, 4 bases remained unmatched. CDR3 in DNA: TGTGCCAGCAGCACCCGGGACAGAGAGACCCAGTACTTC. It yields the protein CASSTRDRETQYF.

The V call is TRBV5-5, the J call TRBJ2-7; TRBD1 aligns across 8 bases. CDR3 size: 14 residues. Germline trimming cut 1 base from V and 4 bases from J; bases unmatched to any gene: 4. Germline V gives CDR1 SGHKS, CDR2 YYEKEE (reference sequence). The CDR3 protein is CASSLTGGTYEQYF. The CDR3 coding sequence is TGTGCCAGCAGCTTGACAGGGGGGACATACGAGCAGTACTTC.

This clone has only one observation. The chain has TRBV2 and TRBJ1-5; D is unclear. The CDR3 runs 14 residues. Trimming cost V 2 bases and J 3 bases, with 8 bases left between them. Germline V gene data show CDR1 as SNHLY and CDR2 as FYNNEI. CDR3 in DNA: TGTGCCAGCAGTGAAACCGGAATCAATCAGCCCCAGCATTTT. Translating gives CASSETGINQPQHF. Variable domain in full (rest from reference TRBV2 and TRBJ1-5): EPEVTQTPSHQVTQMGQEVILRCVPISNHLYFYWYRQILGQKVEFLVSFYNNEISEKSEIFDDQFSVERPDGSNFTLKIRSTKLEDSAMYFCASSETGINQPQHFGDGTRLSIL.

The rearrangement links TRBV2 to TRBJ2-6, with D perhaps TRBD1 or TRBD2 (5 bases each). The germline gives CDR1 SNHLY, CDR2 FYNNEI. The CDR3 runs 18 residues. Trimming took off 4 bases at V and 0 bases at J, with 16 bases between the two ends. For the CDR3, the DNA is TGTGCCAGCAGTGGGCTGCGAGGGGAGATCTCTGGGGCCAACGTCCTGACTTTC. It yields the protein CASSGLRGEISGANVLTF.

The CDR3 region is CASSHVDSGNEQFF. For the CDR3, the DNA is TGTGCCAGCAGCCACGTTGACTCCGGCAATGAGCAGTTCTTC. The gene calls are TRBV7-9 and TRBJ2-1; D is unclear. Deletions cut 5 bases from V and 6 bases from J, with 14 bases between. Per the germline V gene, CDR1 is SEHNR and CDR2 is FQNEAQ (reference sequence). The CDR3 totals 14 residues.

The J gene is TRBJ1-4, the V gene TRBV27, with 8 nucleotides matching TRBD1. J gave up 4 bases and V 7 bases, and 8 bases lay outside the gene matches. Germline CDR1 MNHEY, CDR2 SMNVEV (reference sequence). CDR3 length equals 15 residues. This CDR3 is CASTETGGGNEKLFF. CDR3 in DNA: TGTGCCAGCACCGAAACAGGGGGAGGTAATGAAAAACTGTTTTTT.

This chain links TRBV5-4 with TRBJ1-2; 7 positions agree with TRBD1. There are 14 residues in the CDR3. V shed 2 bases and J 4 bases; nucleotides not matched to a gene: 5. Per the germline V gene, CDR1 is SGHNT and CDR2 is YYREEE (reference sequence). CDR3 region: CASSFTGAVYGYTF. In DNA, the CDR3 is TGTGCCAGCAGCTTTACAGGGGCTGTCTATGGCTACACCTTC.

This clone was counted once. This chain links TRBV19 with TRBJ1-5; D might be TRBD1 (5 bases). The CDR3 has 16 amino acids. Germline V CDR1 and CDR2: LNHDA, SQIVND (reference sequence). V was trimmed by 5 bases and J by 4 bases, leaving 18 bases between them. The CDR3 DNA reads as TGTGCCAGTAGTGAGTATATCGGGGCACTAAATCAGCCCCAGCATTTT. Its protein product is CASSEYIGALNQPQHF.

The chain joins TRBV7-9 to TRBJ1-1; D not certain. This CDR3 region has 13 residues. CDR1 and CDR2 from the germline V gene are SEHNR and FQNEAQ (reference sequence). Trimming stripped 5 bases from V and 1 base from J, with 8 bases between. The CDR3 region is CASSHLQNTEAFF. The CDR3, as DNA: TGTGCCAGCAGCCACCTACAGAACACTGAAGCTTTCTTT. The complete variable domain, with remaining parts taken from reference TRBV7-9 and TRBJ1-1, reads DTGVSQNPRHKITKRGQNVTFRCDPISEHNRLYWYRQTLGQGPEFLTYFQNEAQLEKSRLLSDRFSAERPKGSFSTLEIQRTEQGDSAMYLCASSHLQNTEAFFGQGTRLTVV.

The chain has TRBV7-2 and TRBJ1-1; D may be TRBD1 (5 bases). V gave up 5 bases and J gave up 5 bases, with 18 bases separating them. The CDR3 contains 15 residues. The germline V gene has CDR1 SGHTA and CDR2 FQGNSA. The CDR3 region is CASSIKGQGGTEAFF. CDR3 DNA: TGTGCCAGCAGCATCAAGGGGCAGGGTGGAACTGAAGCTTTCTTT.